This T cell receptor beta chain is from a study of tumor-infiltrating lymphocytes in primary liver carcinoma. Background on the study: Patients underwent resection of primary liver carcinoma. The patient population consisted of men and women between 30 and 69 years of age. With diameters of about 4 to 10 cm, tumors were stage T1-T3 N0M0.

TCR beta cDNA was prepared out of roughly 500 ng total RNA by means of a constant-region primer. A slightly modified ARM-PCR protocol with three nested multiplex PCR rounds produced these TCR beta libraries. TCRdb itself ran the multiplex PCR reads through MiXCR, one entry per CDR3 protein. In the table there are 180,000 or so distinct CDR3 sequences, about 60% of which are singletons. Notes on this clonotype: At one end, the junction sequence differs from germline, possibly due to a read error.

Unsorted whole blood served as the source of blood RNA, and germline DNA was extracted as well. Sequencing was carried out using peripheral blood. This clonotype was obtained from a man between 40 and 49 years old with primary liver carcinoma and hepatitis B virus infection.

In DNA, the CDR3 is TGCGCCAGCAGCTTGGAAGAGGGGGTGTCAGAGACCCAGTATTTC. It specifies CASSLEEGVSETQYF. The chain joins TRBV5-1 to TRBJ2-5; weak D call: TRBD1 (6 bases). Germline values: CDR1 SGHRS, CDR2 YFSETQ. The CDR3 extends over 15 amino acids.